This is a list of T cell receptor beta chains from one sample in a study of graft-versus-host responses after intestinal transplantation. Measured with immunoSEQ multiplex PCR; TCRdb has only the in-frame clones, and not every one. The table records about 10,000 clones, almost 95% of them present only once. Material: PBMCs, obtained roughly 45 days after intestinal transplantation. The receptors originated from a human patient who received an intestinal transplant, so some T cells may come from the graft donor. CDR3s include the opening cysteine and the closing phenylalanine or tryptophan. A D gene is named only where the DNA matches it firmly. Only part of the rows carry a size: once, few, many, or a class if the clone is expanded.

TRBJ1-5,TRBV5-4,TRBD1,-,TGTGCCAGCAGCGCAGGACAGGGGGATCAGCCCCAGCATTTT,CASSAGQGDQPQHF
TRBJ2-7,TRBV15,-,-,TGTGCCACCAGCAGAACTCCGCGGGTAGACGAGCAGTACTTC,CATSRTPRVDEQYF
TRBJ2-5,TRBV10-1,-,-,TGCGCCAGCAGTGAAGGGGGAGAGACCCAGTACTTC,CASSEGGETQYF
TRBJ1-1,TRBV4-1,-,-,TGCGCCAGCAGCCAAGGAAACACTGAAGCTTTCTTT,CASSQGNTEAFF
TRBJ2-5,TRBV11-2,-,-,TGTGCCAGCAGCTGGAGCGAGACCCAGTACTTC,CASSWSETQYF
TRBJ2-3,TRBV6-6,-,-,TGTGCCAGCAGTCCACTCTCAATGGGCACAGATACGCAGTATTTT,CASSPLSMGTDTQYF
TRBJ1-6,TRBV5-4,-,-,TGTGCCAGCAGCTTGTCTTTTAGGGGAAATTCACCCCTCCACTTT,CASSLSFRGNSPLHF
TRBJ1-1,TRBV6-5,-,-,TGTGCCAGCAGTCCATCTTCAGCTAACACTGAAGCTTTCTTT,CASSPSSANTEAFF
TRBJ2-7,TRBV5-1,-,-,TGCGCCAGCAGCTTGGGGGTCACAGGGACCTACGAGCAGTACTTC,CASSLGVTGTYEQYF
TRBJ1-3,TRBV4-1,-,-,TGCGCCAGCAGCCAAGATCCCCCTGTGGCCCCCGGAAACACCATATATTTT,CASSQDPPVAPGNTIYF
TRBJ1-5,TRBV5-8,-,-,TGTGCCAGCAGCGCCGGACAGAATAGCAATCAGCCCCAGCATTTT,CASSAGQNSNQPQHF
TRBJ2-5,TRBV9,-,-,TGTGCCAGCAGCCCTGGTGGGACCCAGTACTTC,CASSPGGTQYF
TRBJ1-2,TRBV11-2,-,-,TGTGCCAGCAGCTTAGGGGGGGCGGCGAGGGGCTACACCTTC,CASSLGGAARGYTF
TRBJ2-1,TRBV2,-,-,TGTGCCAGCAGAGACGCTGAGCAGTTCTTC,CASRDAEQFF
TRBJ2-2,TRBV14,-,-,TGTGCCAGCAGCCAAGGGGTGGGCACCGGGGAGCTGTTTTTT,CASSQGVGTGELFF
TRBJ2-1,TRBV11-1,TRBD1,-,TGTGCCAGCAGCTTGCGGGACAGGTCCGAGAGCTCCTACAATGAGCAGTTCTTC,CASSLRDRSESSYNEQFF
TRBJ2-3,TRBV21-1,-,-,TGTGCCAGCAGCAAACCGGGACAGGGGAGAGTAGATACGCAGTATTTT,CASSKPGQGRVDTQYF
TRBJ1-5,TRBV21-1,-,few,TGTGCCAGCAGCAAGACGGGATATAGCAATCAGCCCCAGCATTTT,CASSKTGYSNQPQHF
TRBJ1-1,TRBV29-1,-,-,TGCAGCCCCCGGGGGGGGGACTCCACTGAAGCTTTCTTT,CSPRGGDSTEAFF
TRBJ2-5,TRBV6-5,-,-,TGTGCCAGCAGTTACCCCGGGACCCAGTACTTC,CASSYPGTQYF
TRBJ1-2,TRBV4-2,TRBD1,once,TGTGCCAGCAGCCAGGGACAGAACCCTAACTATGGCTACACCTTC,CASSQGQNPNYGYTF